This note documents a single T cell receptor (beta chain) sequence. Its antigen is still unknown. The conserved phenylalanine or tryptophan normally closing the CDR3 is absent here, so this likely arose from a read error. Constant-region priming of about 500 ng total RNA yielded TCR beta cDNA. For TCR beta, libraries were produced by three nested multiplex PCR rounds using slightly modified ARM-PCR. The study ran its first two PCR rounds for roughly 11 cycles each, using TRBV1-TRBV30 forward primers and a C-beta reverse primer. Using its own MiXCR run on the multiplex PCR reads, TCRdb lists one record per CDR3 protein. This table holds about 60,000 distinct CDR3 sequences, approximately 74% found once. This CDR3 has 12 residues. Both RNA and DNA were isolated together from about 20-30 mg of bulk tissue that had not been sorted. Cases comprised patients with primary liver carcinoma who received surgical resection. No patient had received treatment, and all had chronic HBV infection.

These data originate in a study of tumor-infiltrating lymphocytes in primary liver carcinoma. Study outcomes and limitations: A small share of top clones, only about 7-24%, was found in all five tumor regions. Researchers found tumor-adjacent and tumor-blood pairs overlapped less than tumor region pairs.

The sequence was collected from a man aged 35 to 55 with primary liver carcinoma and hepatitis B virus infection. Sequenced sample: liver tumor tissue from sampling region 4. Stated subset: tumor region T4, right-lateral pole. This chain connects TRBV12-3 or TRBV12-4 to TRBJ1-6, with unresolved D. The CDR3 is CVSSLKNSLLHC. In DNA, the CDR3 is TGTGTCAGCAGTTTAAAGAATTCACTCCTCCACTGT.